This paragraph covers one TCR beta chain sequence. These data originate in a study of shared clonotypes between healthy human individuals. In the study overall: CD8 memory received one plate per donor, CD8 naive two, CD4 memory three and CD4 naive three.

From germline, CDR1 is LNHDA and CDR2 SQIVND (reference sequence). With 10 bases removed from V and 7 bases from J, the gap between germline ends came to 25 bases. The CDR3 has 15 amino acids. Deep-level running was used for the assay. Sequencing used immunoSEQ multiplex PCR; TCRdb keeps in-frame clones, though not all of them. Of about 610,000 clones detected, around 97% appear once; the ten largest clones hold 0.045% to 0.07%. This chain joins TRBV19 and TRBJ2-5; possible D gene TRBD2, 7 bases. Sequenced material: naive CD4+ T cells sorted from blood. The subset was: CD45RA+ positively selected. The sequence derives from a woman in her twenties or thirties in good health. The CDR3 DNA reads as TGTGCCACCACGGAAGGGGGGGTCCTCACCGGGACCCAGTACTTC. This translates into CATTEGGVLTGTQYF.